This T cell receptor beta chain appears in the sequencing data of a study of shared clonotypes between healthy human individuals (dated by TCRdb to 2020 to 2021). About the investigation overall: Three men and a couple of women, aged 18 to 49 years, made up the cohort. For each donor, CD4 naive and CD4 memory were each given three plates, CD8 naive was given two plates, and CD8 memory was given one plate. To estimate repertoire size and how much clonotypes are shared between individuals, the study performed deep sequencing of blood TCR repertoires from five healthy adults. To increase sequencing depth and limit assay-specific biases, different laboratories used diverse techniques to prepare libraries and sequence TCR repertoires. Each donor's leukapheresis produced roughly between about 0.9 and 9.5 billion PBMCs. Beyond this particular receptor, the publication reports: Even with the large sequencing depth, rarefaction of the sorted-subset datasets indicated that sequencing was incomplete. Estimated clonotype richness was generally larger for naive than for memory subsets. Because the study included a small number of donors, the genetic and exposure-history diversity represented was limited. Based on pairwise subsampling, the degree of clonotype sharing among donors was expected to be affected by sequencing depth. Sampling was restricted to blood, and TCR repertoires in tissues likely differ from the TCR repertoires found in blood. Approximately 5% of naive CD4, around 3.5% of naive CD8, 2.3% of memory CD4, and approximately 0.39% of memory CD8 clonotypes were shared across several donors. Higher generation probabilities were observed for clonotypes shared by all four sorted-subset donors than for non-shared clonotypes.

On this clone itself: What antigen it recognizes has not been identified. No base-level quality is on record; no much larger clone is a single base apart.

Donors were healthy HIV-negative adults with no recently reported acute infections or vaccinations. Only Caucasian adults living in Nashville, Tennessee, USA were represented among the donors. CD4+ T cells were enriched by magnetic negative selection, after which naive cells were positively selected on CD45RA and the negative fraction was taken as the memory subset. After blood collection by leukapheresis, PBMCs were isolated using Ficoll-Histopaque density gradient centrifugation and then cryopreserved in the vapor phase of liquid nitrogen. Analytical flow cytometry was used to check the purity and quantity of each magnetically sorted T cell population. Each sorted fraction had its genomic DNA isolated and then quantified by UV absorbance on a Nanodrop 2000c. The CDR1 and CDR2 encoded by the germline V gene (reference sequence) are MNHEY and SMNVEV. V was cut back by 4 bases and J by 0 bases, leaving a gap of 24 bases between them. From the cysteine through the phenylalanine, the CDR3 covers 19 amino acids. The only DNA kept is the CDR3, 57 bases in frame from the first base.

Using the deep immunoSEQ assay, TCR CDR3 regions were amplified from genomic DNA by multiplex PCR. Extracted genomic DNA from each cell subset was spread evenly across all wells of several immunoSEQ 96-well plates, with each plate serving as a replicate. For sorted subsets, approximately 210 ng genomic DNA, equal to 30,000 or so T cell genomes, was loaded into each replicate PCR. The purified libraries were quantified using a Qubit 3.0 fluorometer, sized with a Bioanalyzer 2100, and then quantified again using the KAPA Library Quantification kit. Every immunoSEQ 96-well plate was sequenced on a separate single-read 150-cycle Illumina NextSeq 550 flow cell. The paper's data handling went like this. Because the immunoSEQ output included only junctional sequences and no quality scores, the filtering could not be the same as the filtering used for full-length reads. To assign V/J genes and CDR3, sequences were annotated against IMGT germline references using PyIR, a Python wrapper for IgBLAST v1.9. Reads with weak V/J assignments (E-value above 1e-6), missing CDR3, stop codons, out-of-frame junctions, or ambiguous translated residues were removed. V3J clonotypes were defined by identical inferred V gene, J gene, and CDR3 amino acid sequence. The percentage overlap between two repertoires was calculated by dividing the number of shared unique clonotypes by the size of the smaller repertoire. RTK rarefaction, the Chao1 estimator, and Recon v2.1 estimates of unobserved clonotypes were used to assess repertoire richness. OLGA was used to compute generation probabilities for all TCRbeta clonotypes that the gDNA method yielded from a handful of donors. The table was pulled from immuneACCESS by TCRdb, which kept in-frame rearrangements only. Such tables lose some clones; where checked, under half of the loss comes from unresolved V genes, and the rest has no known cause. V, J and clone size are taken as reported in that table, and D and trimming were inferred from the DNA itself. Within this sample are 700,000 or so clones, with approximately 79% of them counted one time only. The ten most abundant clones make up less than 2% of the sample.

The sample was memory CD4+ T cells sorted from blood. According to the study, the label for this sample's cell subset or site signals: CD45RA-negative fraction. The TCR comes from a woman in her twenties or thirties in good health. The chain was built from TRBV27 and TRBJ1-2; TRBD1 could be the D gene, as 5 bases match. The CDR3 here reads CASSSIPGLQTSSNYGYTF. The DNA sequence follows: TGTGCCAGCAGTTCTATCCCAGGGCTTCAGACATCCTCTAACTATGGCTACACCTTC.